The 17 T cell receptor beta chains below all came from one sample that was sequenced in a study of memory CD4+ T cells and cytomegalovirus serostatus. The sort gate was single viable CD3+CD4+CD8-CD45RO+ cells for memory CD4+ T cells. Sequencing was performed with immunoSEQ multiplex PCR; in TCRdb, only in-frame clones are kept and a portion is missing. Counted here are 40,000 to 50,000 clones, 74% occurring once; the ten biggest clones make up 1.2%. Sequenced sample: memory CD4+ T cells from blood. Every receptor here comes from an adult in good health and CMV-seropositive.

The chain couples TRBV6-5 to TRBJ2-4; D gene uncertain. V was pared by 4 bases and J by 8 bases, with 6 bases between. The CDR3 has 11 amino acids. Germline CDR1 is MNHEY and CDR2 is SVGAGI. CDR3 nucleotides: TGTGCCAGCAGTTTTGCCGACATTCAGTACTTC. It encodes CASSFADIQYF.

This chain joins TRBV5-1 and TRBJ2-4, with D unresolved. The CDR3 is 15 amino acids. Trimming removed 0 bases from V and 0 bases from J, with 7 bases in between. The germline V gene has CDR1 SGHRS and CDR2 YFSETQ. In nucleotides, the CDR3 is TGCGCCAGCAGCTTGGGAGCAGGAGCCAAAAACATTCAGTACTTC. Translating gives CASSLGAGAKNIQYF.

The chain employs TRBV7-2 and TRBJ1-2; D unclear. The V end was cut by 1 base, the J end by 6 bases, with 9 bases between. The V gene's germline CDR1 is SGHTA and CDR2 FQGNSA. This CDR3 is built from 13 residues. The CDR3 DNA reads TGTGCCAGCAGCTTAGTCCTGAGTAATGGCTACACCTTC. It specifies CASSLVLSNGYTF. The full variable domain, with the rest looked up from reference TRBV7-2 and TRBJ1-2, is GAGVSQSPSNKVTEKGKDVELRCDPISGHTALYWYRQSLGQGLEFLIYFQGNSAPDKSGLPSDRFSAERTGGSVSTLTIQRTQQEDSAVYLCASSLVLSNGYTFGSGTRLTVV.

This clone showed up just once. This chain connects TRBV7-2 to TRBJ1-2; 9 nucleotides agree with TRBD1. CDR1 SGHTA and CDR2 FQGNSA come from the germline V gene. This CDR3 spans 14 amino acids. V gave up 6 bases and J gave up 6 bases; unmatched junction bases: 8. The CDR3 region has the DNA TGTGCCAGCAGGGATACAGGGGGCTGGAATGGCTACACCTTC. It is translated as CASRDTGGWNGYTF.

This chain connects TRBV6-6 to TRBJ2-7; TRBD2 matches 7 bases. This CDR3 region has 12 residues. CDR1 and CDR2 (germline): MNHNY, SVGAGI (reference sequence). V was clipped by 7 bases and J by 3 bases; unmatched bases: 3. The CDR3 bases are TGTGCCAGCAAAGCGGGGCTCTACGAGCAGTACTTC. Protein sequence: CASKAGLYEQYF.

The rearrangement uses TRBV19 and TRBJ1-4; no reliable D call. The CDR3 is 13 residues long. Germline V gene sequence: CDR1 LNHDA, CDR2 SQIVND (reference sequence). The germline V and J ends were trimmed by 9 bases and 5 bases, with 13 bases remaining between them. CDR3 in amino acids: CASRGSRNEKLFF. In DNA, the CDR3 is TGTGCCAGCCGCGGCTCGAGGAATGAAAAACTGTTTTTT.

This clone was detected only once. Additional DNA sequences in this sample encode the identical CDR3. The V and J genes are TRBV5-1 and TRBJ1-4; D perhaps matches TRBD1 (6 bases). Per the germline V gene, CDR1 is SGHRS and CDR2 is YFSETQ. The CDR3 is 14 residues long. V gave up 4 bases and J gave up 3 bases, with 10 bases separating them. The CDR3 protein is CASSTTGSNEKLFF. In DNA form, the CDR3 reads TGCGCCAGCAGCACAACAGGGTCTAATGAAAAACTGTTTTTT.

This clone is labeled as medium-sized. The rearrangement uses TRBV5-1 and TRBJ1-6; D not resolved. Germline assignment: CDR1 SGHRS and CDR2 YFSETQ. The V and J ends lost 4 bases and 7 bases respectively, with 15 bases between them. The length of the CDR3 is 15 residues. CDR3 nucleotides: TGCGCCAGCAGCCCCGCGGGCTTTGGCAATTCACCCCTCCACTTT. Its translation is CASSPAGFGNSPLHF.

This clone has a single count. This chain joins TRBV10-3 and TRBJ2-1; a weak D match, TRBD1 (5 bases). The length of the CDR3 is 12 residues. Germline CDR1 ENHRY, CDR2 SYGVKD. The V gene lost 10 bases and the J gene lost 10 bases, with 17 bases spanning the gap. The CDR3 sequence is CASGSGPGEQFF. The CDR3, as DNA: TGTGCCAGCGGCTCAGGGCCCGGCGAGCAGTTCTTC.

V usage is TRBV19 and J usage is TRBJ2-2; 11 nucleotides align to TRBD2. V dropped 9 bases and J dropped 6; count of bases not matched to a gene: 6. Germline V gives CDR1 LNHDA, CDR2 SQIVND (reference sequence). The CDR3 is made up of 14 amino acids. DNA of the CDR3: TGTGCCAGCCGACTAGCGGGGTTATCCGGGGAGCTGTTTTTT. This sequence encodes CASRLAGLSGELFF.

CDR3 protein: CSVRAQGGYTGELFF. Here the CDR3 DNA reads TGCAGCGTGCGGGCGCAGGGTGGTTACACCGGGGAGCTGTTTTTT. J is TRBJ2-2 and V is TRBV29-1; either TRBD1 or TRBD2 may supply D (5 bases each). The germline gives CDR1 SQVTM, CDR2 ANQGSEA. The CDR3 extends over 15 amino acids. V dropped 6 bases and J dropped 3 bases, with 17 bases sitting between them.

The rearrangement uses TRBV7-2 and TRBJ2-5; 8 positions match TRBD2. Germline V gives CDR1 SGHTA, CDR2 FQGNSA. CDR3 length equals 16 residues. The V segment lost 1 base and the J segment 5 bases; nucleotides outside the gene matches: 9. The CDR3 DNA is TGTGCCAGCAGCTTAGAACGTCTAGCGGGCCGGGAGACCCAGTACTTC. Translation: CASSLERLAGRETQYF.

This clone was seen just once. V usage is TRBV5-8 and J usage is TRBJ2-7, with no clear D. CDR3 length equals 14 residues. Looked up from germline, CDR1 is SGHTS and CDR2 is YDEGEE. V was trimmed by 2 bases and J by 2 bases, leaving 11 bases between them. The CDR3 loop reads CASSFLGQAYEQYF. The CDR3 nucleotides are TGTGCCAGCAGCTTCCTCGGGCAAGCCTACGAGCAGTACTTC.

V usage is TRBV10-3 and J usage is TRBJ2-3; 8 bases are a match to TRBD2. After removal of 4 bases from V and 3 bases from J, the junction contained 3 bases not matched to a gene. Germline CDR1 and CDR2: ENHRY and SYGVKD. The CDR3 is 14 residues long. CDR3 coding DNA: TGTGCCATCAGTGTCGGGGGGGTGACAGATACGCAGTATTTT. Protein product: CAISVGGVTDTQYF.

The chain employs TRBV11-3 and TRBJ2-1; D is possibly TRBD1 (6 bases). V shed 0 bases and J shed 5 bases, with 8 bases lying between them. Germline CDR1 and CDR2: SGHNT and YENEEA. CDR3 length: 14 amino acids. The CDR3 reads CASSLDGGNNEQFF. CDR3 in DNA: TGTGCCAGCAGCTTAGATGGGGGCAACAATGAGCAGTTCTTC.

In its sample, this clone was seen a few times. The chain uses TRBV5-1 and TRBJ1-3; D possibly corresponds to TRBD1 (5 bases). CDR3 length equals 15 residues. CDR1 SGHRS and CDR2 YFSETQ come from the germline V gene. The V end lost 0 bases, the J end lost 4 bases, and 11 bases lay between the germline ends. CDR3 DNA sequence: TGCGCCAGCAGCTTGGCGGGACTGTTGGGAAACACCATATATTTT. Translation gives CASSLAGLLGNTIYF.

This clone has a single count. The chain couples TRBV27 to TRBJ2-5; 11 nucleotides align to TRBD2. The junction had 3 bases not matched to a gene; V was cut back by 3 bases and J by 3 bases. This CDR3 region has 15 residues. Germline loops: CDR1 MNHEY, CDR2 SMNVEV (reference sequence). CDR3 nucleotides: TGTGCCAGCAGTTTTGATAGCGGGGGGGAAGAGACCCAGTACTTC. This encodes CASSFDSGGEETQYF.